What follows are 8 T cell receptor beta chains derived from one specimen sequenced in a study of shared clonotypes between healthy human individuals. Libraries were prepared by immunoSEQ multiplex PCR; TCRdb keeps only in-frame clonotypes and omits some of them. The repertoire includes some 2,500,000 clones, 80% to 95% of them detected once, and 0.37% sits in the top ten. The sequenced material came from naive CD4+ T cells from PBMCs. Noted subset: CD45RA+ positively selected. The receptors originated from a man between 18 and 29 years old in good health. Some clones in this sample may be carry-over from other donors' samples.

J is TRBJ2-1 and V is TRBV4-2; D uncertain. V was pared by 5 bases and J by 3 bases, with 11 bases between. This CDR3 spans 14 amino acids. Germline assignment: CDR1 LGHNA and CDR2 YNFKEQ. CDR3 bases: TGTGCCAGCAGCGACGACTCTCTCTACAATGAGCAGTTCTTC. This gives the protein CASSDDSLYNEQFF.

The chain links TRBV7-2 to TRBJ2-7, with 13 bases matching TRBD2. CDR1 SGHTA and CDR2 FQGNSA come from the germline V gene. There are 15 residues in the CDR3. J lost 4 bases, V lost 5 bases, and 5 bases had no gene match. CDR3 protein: CASSITSGRGYEQYF. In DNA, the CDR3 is TGTGCCAGCAGCATAACTAGCGGGAGGGGGTACGAGCAGTACTTC.

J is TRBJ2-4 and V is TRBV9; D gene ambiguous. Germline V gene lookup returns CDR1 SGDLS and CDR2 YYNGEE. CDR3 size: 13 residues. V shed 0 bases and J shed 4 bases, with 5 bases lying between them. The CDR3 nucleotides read TGTGCCAGCAGCGTAGGGCAGAAAAACATTCAGTACTTC. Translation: CASSVGQKNIQYF. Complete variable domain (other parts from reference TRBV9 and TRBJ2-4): DSGVTQTPKHLITATGQRVTLRCSPRSGDLSVYWYQQSLDQGLQFLIQYYNGEERAKGNILERFSAQQFPDLHSELNLSSLELGDSALYFCASSVGQKNIQYFGAGTRLSVL.

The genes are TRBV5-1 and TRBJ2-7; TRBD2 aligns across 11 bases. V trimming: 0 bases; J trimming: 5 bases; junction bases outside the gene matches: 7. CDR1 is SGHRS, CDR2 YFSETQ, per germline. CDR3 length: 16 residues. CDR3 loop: CASSLADGSGRDEQYF. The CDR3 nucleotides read TGCGCCAGCAGCTTGGCCGATGGTAGCGGGAGGGACGAGCAGTACTTC.

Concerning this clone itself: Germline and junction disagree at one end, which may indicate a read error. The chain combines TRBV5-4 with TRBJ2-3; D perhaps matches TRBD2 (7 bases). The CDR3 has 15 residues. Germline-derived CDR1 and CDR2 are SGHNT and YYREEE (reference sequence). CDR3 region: CASSLEGGHRDTQYF. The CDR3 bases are TGTGCCAGCAGTTTGGAGGGGGGGCACCGGGATACGCAGTATTTT.

In DNA form, the CDR3 reads TGTGCCAGCAGCAAAGAGGGACGGTTGAACACTGAAGCTTTCTTT. Protein sequence: CASSKEGRLNTEAFF. The chain is built from TRBV21-1 and TRBJ1-1. TRBV21-1 is given as a pseudogene. This CDR3 contains 15 residues.

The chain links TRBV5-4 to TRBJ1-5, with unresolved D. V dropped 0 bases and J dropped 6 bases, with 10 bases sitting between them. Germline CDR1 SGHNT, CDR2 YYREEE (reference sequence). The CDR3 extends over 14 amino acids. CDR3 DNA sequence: TGTGCCAGCAGCTTGGGTGGGTTGGGTCAGCCCCAGCATTTT. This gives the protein CASSLGGLGQPQHF.

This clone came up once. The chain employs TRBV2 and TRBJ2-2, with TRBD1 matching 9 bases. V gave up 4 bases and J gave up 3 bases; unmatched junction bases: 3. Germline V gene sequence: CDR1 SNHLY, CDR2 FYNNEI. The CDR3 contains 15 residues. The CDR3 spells CASSVRTGDTGELFF. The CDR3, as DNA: TGTGCCAGCAGTGTCCGGACAGGGGACACCGGGGAGCTGTTTTTT.